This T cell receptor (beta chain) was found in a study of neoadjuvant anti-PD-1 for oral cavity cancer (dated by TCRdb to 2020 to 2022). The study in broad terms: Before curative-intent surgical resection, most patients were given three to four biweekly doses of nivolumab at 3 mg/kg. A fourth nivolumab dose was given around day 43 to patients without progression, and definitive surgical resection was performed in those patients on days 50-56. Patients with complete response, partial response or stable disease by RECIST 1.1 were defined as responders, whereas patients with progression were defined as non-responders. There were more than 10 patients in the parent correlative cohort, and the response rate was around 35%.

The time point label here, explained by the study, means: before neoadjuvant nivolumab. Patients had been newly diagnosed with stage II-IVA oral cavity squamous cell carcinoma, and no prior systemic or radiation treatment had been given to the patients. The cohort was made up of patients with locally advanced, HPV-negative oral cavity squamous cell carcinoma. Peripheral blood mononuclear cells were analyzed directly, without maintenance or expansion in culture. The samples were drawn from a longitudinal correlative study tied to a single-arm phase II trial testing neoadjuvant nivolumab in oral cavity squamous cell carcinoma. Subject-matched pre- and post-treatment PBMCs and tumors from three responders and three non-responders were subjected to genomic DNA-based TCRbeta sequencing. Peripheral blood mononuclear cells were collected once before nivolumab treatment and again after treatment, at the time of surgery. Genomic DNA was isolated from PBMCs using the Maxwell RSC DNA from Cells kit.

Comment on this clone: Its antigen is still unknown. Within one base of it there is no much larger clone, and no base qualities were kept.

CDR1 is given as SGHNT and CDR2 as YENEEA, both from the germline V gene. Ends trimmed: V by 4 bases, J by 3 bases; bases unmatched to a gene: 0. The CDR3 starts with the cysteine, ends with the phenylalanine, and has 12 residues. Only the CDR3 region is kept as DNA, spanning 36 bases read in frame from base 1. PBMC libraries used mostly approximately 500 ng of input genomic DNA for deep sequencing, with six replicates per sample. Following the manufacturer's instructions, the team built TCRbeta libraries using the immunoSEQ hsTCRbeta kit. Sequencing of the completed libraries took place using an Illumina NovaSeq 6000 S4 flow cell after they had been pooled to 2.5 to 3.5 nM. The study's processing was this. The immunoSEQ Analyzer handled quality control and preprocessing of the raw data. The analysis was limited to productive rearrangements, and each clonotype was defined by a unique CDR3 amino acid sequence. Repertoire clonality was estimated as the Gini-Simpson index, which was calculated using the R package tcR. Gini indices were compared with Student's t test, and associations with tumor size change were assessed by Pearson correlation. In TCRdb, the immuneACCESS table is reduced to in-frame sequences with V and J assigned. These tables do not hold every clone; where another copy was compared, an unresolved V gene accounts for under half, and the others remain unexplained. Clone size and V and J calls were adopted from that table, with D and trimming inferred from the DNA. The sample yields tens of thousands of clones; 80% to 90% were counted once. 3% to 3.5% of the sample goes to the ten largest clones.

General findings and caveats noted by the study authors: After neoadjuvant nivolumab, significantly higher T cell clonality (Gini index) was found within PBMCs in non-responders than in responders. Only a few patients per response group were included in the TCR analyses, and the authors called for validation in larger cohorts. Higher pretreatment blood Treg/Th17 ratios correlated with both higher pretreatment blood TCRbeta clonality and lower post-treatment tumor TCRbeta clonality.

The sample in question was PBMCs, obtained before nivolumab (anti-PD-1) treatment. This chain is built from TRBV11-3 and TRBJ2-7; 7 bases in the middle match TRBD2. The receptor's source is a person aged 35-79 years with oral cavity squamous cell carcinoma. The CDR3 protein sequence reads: CASSWGGYEQYF. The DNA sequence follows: TGTGCCAGCAGCTGGGGGGGCTACGAGCAGTACTTC.